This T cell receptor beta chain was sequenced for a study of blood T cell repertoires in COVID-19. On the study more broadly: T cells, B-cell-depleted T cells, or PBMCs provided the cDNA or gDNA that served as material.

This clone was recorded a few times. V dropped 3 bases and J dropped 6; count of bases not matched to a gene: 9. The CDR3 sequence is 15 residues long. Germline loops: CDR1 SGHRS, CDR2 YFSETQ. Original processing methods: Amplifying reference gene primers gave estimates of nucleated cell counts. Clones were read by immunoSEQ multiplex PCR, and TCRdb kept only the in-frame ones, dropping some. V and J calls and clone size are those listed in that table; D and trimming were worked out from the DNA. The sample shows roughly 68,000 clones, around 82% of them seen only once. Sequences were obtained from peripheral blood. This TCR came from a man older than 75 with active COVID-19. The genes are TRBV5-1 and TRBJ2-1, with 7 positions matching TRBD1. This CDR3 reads CASSSSGTVTNEQFF. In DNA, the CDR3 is TGCGCCAGCAGCTCCTCCGGGACAGTTACCAATGAGCAGTTCTTC.